Listed below are T cell receptor beta chains from one sample, sequenced in a study of T cell responses to AZD1222 COVID-19 vaccine. Here immunoSEQ multiplex PCR was the method, and the copy in TCRdb shows in-frame clones only, minus some. The sample shows more than 95,000 clones, more than 70% of them seen only once. Source: peripheral blood, taken on day 0 of AZD1222 vaccination. The receptors were sampled from an adult in good health. Both conserved end residues are part of each CDR3. D genes are given only for firm matches. Where a row states a size, it is once, few, many or the class of an expanded clone; other rows omit it.

j_call: TRBJ1-2
v_call: TRBV21-1
clone_size: NA
d_call: NA
cdr3_aa: CASSKGYCPTNYGYTF
cdr3_nt: TGTGCCAGCAGCAAAGGGTACTGTCCCACTAACTATGGCTACACCTTC

j_call: TRBJ2-1
v_call: TRBV3-1/TRBV3-2
clone_size: NA
d_call: TRBD2
cdr3_aa: CASSQAASGRGGSVMGQFF
cdr3_nt: TGTGCCAGCAGCCAAGCGGCTAGCGGGAGGGGAGGTTCCGTAATGGGGCAGTTCTTC

j_call: TRBJ2-5
v_call: TRBV18
clone_size: NA
d_call: NA
cdr3_aa: CASSLGALEETQYF
cdr3_nt: TGTGCCAGCTCCTTGGGTGCCCTGGAGGAGACCCAGTACTTC

j_call: TRBJ2-7
v_call: TRBV6-2/TRBV6-3
clone_size: once
d_call: TRBD1
cdr3_aa: CASSYSPGQFLGEQYF
cdr3_nt: TGTGCCAGCAGTTACTCTCCGGGACAGTTTTTGGGGGAGCAGTACTTC

j_call: TRBJ2-5
v_call: TRBV6-5
clone_size: NA
d_call: NA
cdr3_aa: CASSYSIYRAQETQYF
cdr3_nt: TGTGCCAGCAGTTACTCGATATACAGGGCGCAAGAGACCCAGTACTTC

j_call: TRBJ1-3
v_call: TRBV6-5
clone_size: NA
d_call: NA
cdr3_aa: CASSSTNGNTIYF
cdr3_nt: TGTGCCAGCAGTTCGACAAACGGAAACACCATATATTTT

j_call: TRBJ1-5
v_call: TRBV30
clone_size: NA
d_call: TRBD1
cdr3_aa: CAWSAGQGNQPQHF
cdr3_nt: TGTGCCTGGAGTGCCGGACAGGGCAATCAGCCCCAGCATTTT

j_call: TRBJ1-6
v_call: TRBV6-5
clone_size: NA
d_call: TRBD1
cdr3_aa: CASNLDRGHSPLHF
cdr3_nt: TGTGCCAGCAATCTTGACAGGGGGCATTCACCCCTCCACTTT

j_call: TRBJ2-2
v_call: TRBV4-3
clone_size: NA
d_call: TRBD2
cdr3_aa: CASSQGTSGRARNTGELFF
cdr3_nt: TGCGCCAGCAGCCAGGGGACTAGCGGGAGGGCCAGGAACACCGGGGAGCTGTTTTTT

j_call: TRBJ2-1
v_call: TRBV14
clone_size: NA
d_call: NA
cdr3_aa: CASSQGRGAPDEQFF
cdr3_nt: TGTGCCAGCAGCCAAGGCAGGGGGGCGCCCGATGAGCAGTTCTTC

j_call: TRBJ1-1
v_call: TRBV19
clone_size: NA
d_call: TRBD1
cdr3_aa: CASSRQGSEAFF
cdr3_nt: TGTGCCAGTAGTAGACAGGGGTCTGAAGCTTTCTTT

j_call: TRBJ1-3
v_call: TRBV19
clone_size: few
d_call: NA
cdr3_aa: CASRRAVVRSGNTIYF
cdr3_nt: TGTGCCAGTAGGCGGGCAGTCGTGCGCTCTGGAAACACCATATATTTT

j_call: TRBJ2-7
v_call: TRBV2
clone_size: NA
d_call: TRBD1
cdr3_aa: CASSVPTGGPSYEQYF
cdr3_nt: TGTGCCAGCAGTGTCCCGACAGGGGGTCCCTCCTACGAGCAGTACTTC

j_call: TRBJ2-7
v_call: TRBV2
clone_size: NA
d_call: NA
cdr3_aa: CASRASYEQYF
cdr3_nt: TGTGCCAGCAGGGCCTCCTACGAGCAGTACTTC

j_call: TRBJ1-1
v_call: TRBV24-1
clone_size: NA
d_call: NA
cdr3_aa: CATSDGRDTEAFF
cdr3_nt: TGTGCCACCAGTGATGGGAGAGACACTGAAGCTTTCTTT